This entry is about one T cell receptor beta chain. Per the authors' pipeline: Amplification of reference gene primers provided the estimated nucleated cell counts. Profiled with immunoSEQ multiplex PCR; TCRdb holds only in-frame clones, not every one. V and J calls and clone size are as listed in that table; D and trimming were resolved from the DNA. The sample contains around 190,000 clones, approximately 84% of which appear only once. Each recovered donor of Cohort 3 presented with two negative PCRs, clearance, or symptom resolution. The data stem from a study of blood T cell repertoires in COVID-19. Study context: Acute and convalescent COVID-19 samples came from the United States, Italy and Spain.

This CDR3 comprises 14 residues. The V segment lost 5 bases and the J segment 4 bases; nucleotides outside the gene matches: 4. Germline V CDR1 and CDR2: SGHRS, YFSETQ. V usage is TRBV5-1 and J usage is TRBJ2-7, with 12 positions matching TRBD1. The sample taken for sequencing was PBMCs or T cells enriched from blood (not recorded which). The sequence derives from a woman in her 30s who had recovered from COVID-19. CDR3 in DNA: TGCGCCAGCAGACCGGGACAGGGGGCTTACGAGCAGTACTTC. Its protein is CASRPGQGAYEQYF.